The next 19 T cell receptor beta chains were all read from a single sample in a study of Graves' ophthalmopathy and Graves' hyperthyroidism. Researchers took RNA transcripts and amplified TCR beta CDR3 regions from them. The workflow started with a first-round RT-PCR run with HTBI primers and then moved on to a second-round multiplex PCR. TCRdb independently ran MiXCR on the multiplex PCR reads; one entry per CDR3 protein. Of 500,000 to 800,000 distinct CDR3 sequences detected, about two fifths appear once; the ten largest clones hold around 3.3%. The material sequenced was peripheral blood. The source is an adult man with Graves' ophthalmopathy.

In its sample, this clonotype was seen a few times. The CDR3 does not close with the conserved phenylalanine or tryptophan, likely indicating a read error. CDR3 nucleotide sequence: TGTGCCAGCAGCCCCAGACAGGACCACGCAACTGAAGCTTTCTCT. Translating it yields CASSPRQDHATEAFS. The chain couples TRBV7-2 to TRBJ1-1; perhaps TRBD1 as D (6 bases). CDR3 length equals 15 residues. V was trimmed by 5 bases and J by 5 bases, leaving 18 bases between them. Germline values: CDR1 SGHTA, CDR2 FQGNSA.

A note on this clonotype: This may arise from a read error, as a much more abundant clone is one base away. V is TRBV11-1 and J is TRBJ1-4; D ambiguous. Trimming took 5 bases from V and 3 from J, leaving 10 bases between them. Germline assignment: CDR1 SGHAT and CDR2 FQDESV (reference sequence). This CDR3 is 14 amino acids long. This chain's CDR3 is CASSPLTANEKLFF. The CDR3 bases are TGTGCCAGCAGCCCGCTCACAGCTAATGAAAAACTGTTTTTT. Looking up the rest from reference TRBV11-1 and TRBJ1-4 gives the full variable domain: EAEVAQSPRYKITEKSQAVAFWCDPISGHATLYWYRQILGQGPELLVQFQDESVVDDSQLPKDRFSAERLKGVDSTLKIQPAELGDSAMYLCASSPLTANEKLFFGSGTQLSVL.

This clonotype was seen more than once but under ten times. The chain joins TRBV5-5 to TRBJ2-2; a possible D gene is TRBD1 (6 bases). The germline V gene has CDR1 SGHKS and CDR2 YYEKEE (reference sequence). The CDR3 is made up of 16 amino acids. V dropped 1 base and J dropped 3 bases, with 13 bases sitting between them. CDR3 region: CASSLRGITDTGELFF. CDR3 nucleotide sequence: TGTGCCAGCAGCTTGAGGGGGATAACCGACACCGGGGAGCTGTTTTTT.

The V gene is TRBV15, the J gene TRBJ1-5; D gene ambiguous. Germline lookup yields CDR1 LNHNV and CDR2 YYDKDF (reference sequence). V lost 0 bases and J 16 bases, leaving 1 base between the germline ends. The CDR3 has 8 residues. CDR3 residues: CATSRDHF. The CDR3 DNA reads as TGTGCCACCAGCAGAGACCATTTT.

Ten or more counts support this clonotype. V gene TRBV7-2 combines with J gene TRBJ2-5; TRBD2 matches 7 bases. Germline lookup yields CDR1 SGHTA and CDR2 FQGNSA. The V segment lost 4 bases and the J segment 5 bases; nucleotides outside the gene matches: 22. CDR3 length: 19 residues. CDR3 protein: CASSSWGGRVRREGETQYF. The CDR3 nucleotides are TGTGCCAGCAGCTCGTGGGGGGGAAGGGTCCGACGTGAGGGGGAGACCCAGTACTTC.

The chain joins TRBV7-6 to TRBJ2-5; 7 nucleotides align to TRBD1. This CDR3 contains 14 residues. Germline V gene data show CDR1 as SGHVS and CDR2 as FNYEAQ. V lost 7 bases, J lost 4 bases, and 9 bases stayed unmatched. The CDR3 DNA is TGTGCCAGCACGAGACAGGGTTTCGGAGAGACCCAGTACTTC. Its translation: CASTRQGFGETQYF.

This clonotype was observed a single time. This chain joins TRBV11-1 and TRBJ2-2; 13 positions agree with TRBD2. The CDR3 is 15 amino acids. Germline V CDR1 and CDR2: SGHAT, FQDESV (reference sequence). Trimming cost V 7 bases and J 7 bases; bases outside gene matches: 6. The CDR3 sequence: CASKGLAGLNGELFF. Written as DNA, the CDR3 is TGTGCCAGCAAGGGACTAGCGGGGCTCAACGGGGAGCTGTTTTTT.

This clonotype has at least ten counts. The chain combines TRBV9 with TRBJ2-5; TRBD1 matches at 10 bases. The V gene end was trimmed by 3 bases and the J gene end by 4 bases; junction bases not matched to a gene: 6. This CDR3 contains 15 residues. Per the germline V gene, CDR1 is SGDLS and CDR2 is YYNGEE. In DNA, the CDR3 is TGTGCCAGCAGCGCCGGGACAGGGGTTGGAGAGACCCAGTACTTC. It is translated as CASSAGTGVGETQYF.

Ten or more counts support this clonotype. The chain combines TRBV10-2 with TRBJ1-4; 7 bases are shared with TRBD1. V lost 4 bases to trimming and J lost 4 bases; unmatched junction nucleotides: 6. Germline-derived CDR1 and CDR2 are WSHSY and SAAADI. This CDR3 spans 15 amino acids. The CDR3 DNA sequence: TGCGCCAGCAGTGGGATGGGACAGTTTAATGAAAAACTGTTTTTT. Translating it yields CASSGMGQFNEKLFF.

The J gene is TRBJ1-5, the V gene TRBV7-2; D may be TRBD1 (5 bases). The V end lost 5 bases, the J end lost 0 bases, and 11 bases lay between the germline ends. The CDR3 spans 15 residues. Germline values: CDR1 SGHTA, CDR2 FQGNSA. Here the CDR3 DNA reads TGTGCCAGCAGCATATACAGGAATAGCAATCAGCCCCAGCATTTT. It yields the protein CASSIYRNSNQPQHF.

In this sample, this clonotype turned up many times. The chain employs TRBV5-1 and TRBJ2-5, with D possibly being TRBD2 (5 bases). Germline loops: CDR1 SGHRS, CDR2 YFSETQ. This CDR3 is built from 13 residues. Trimming removed 3 bases at V and 2 bases at J, with 8 bases between. The CDR3 region is CASSSRLQETQYF. CDR3 coding DNA: TGCGCCAGCAGCTCGCGACTACAAGAGACCCAGTACTTC. The full variable domain, in which reference TRBV5-1 and TRBJ2-5 provide the parts outside the CDR3, is KAGVTQTPRYLIKTRGQQVTLSCSPISGHRSVSWYQQTPGQGLQFLFEYFSETQRNKGNFPGRFSGRQFSNSRSEMNVSTLELGDSALYLCASSSRLQETQYFGPGTRLLVL.

This clonotype was seen at least ten times. V is TRBV19 and J is TRBJ2-5, with 7 bases aligning to TRBD1. The CDR3 is made up of 14 amino acids. With V trimmed by 9 bases and J by 3 bases, 10 bases remained unmatched. Germline V lookup: CDR1 LNHDA, CDR2 SQIVND (reference sequence). CDR3 bases: TGTGCCAGCAGCATCGGGACAGCCAAAGAGACCCAGTACTTC. It codes for CASSIGTAKETQYF. Full variable domain (missing parts from reference TRBV19 and TRBJ2-5): DGGITQSPKYLFRKEGQNVTLSCEQNLNHDAMYWYRQDPGQGLRLIYYSQIVNDFQKGDIAEGYSVSREKKESFPLTVTSAQKNPTAFYLCASSIGTAKETQYFGPGTRLLVL.

The chain carries TRBV6-5 and TRBJ1-5, with D uncertain. V gave up 0 bases and J gave up 4 bases, with 10 bases separating them. This CDR3 comprises 15 residues. CDR1 MNHEY and CDR2 SVGAGI come from the germline V gene. CDR3 in DNA: TGTGCCAGCAGTTACTCGGGCAGCCCTAATCAGCCCCAGCATTTT. Protein product: CASSYSGSPNQPQHF.

This clonotype has ten or more counts. The chain recombines TRBV2 with TRBJ1-1; possibly TRBD1 for D (5 bases). CDR1 SNHLY and CDR2 FYNNEI come from the germline V gene. The CDR3 is 14 amino acids. Trimming cost V 4 bases and J 3 bases, with 12 bases left between them. The chain's CDR3 is CASSALWGDTEAFF. DNA for the CDR3: TGTGCCAGCAGTGCCTTATGGGGGGACACTGAAGCTTTCTTT.

In its sample, this clonotype was seen a few times. This chain uses TRBV4-3 with TRBJ2-2; 8 nucleotides align to TRBD1. J lost 5 bases, V lost 3 bases, and 2 bases had no gene match. The CDR3 spans 14 residues. Germline assignment: CDR1 LGHNA and CDR2 YSLEER. The chain's CDR3 is CASSQRQGTGELFF. The CDR3 nucleotides are TGCGCCAGCAGCCAGAGACAGGGGACCGGGGAGCTGTTTTTT.

This chain connects TRBV14 to TRBJ1-1; D is perhaps TRBD1 (5 bases). The CDR3 runs to 18 residues. The germline CDR1 and CDR2 sequences are SGHDN and FVKESK. Trimming stripped 0 bases from V and 0 bases from J, with 17 bases between. CDR3 nucleotides: TGTGCCAGCAGCCAAGAGGGGGAGGGCACCTTGGTGAACACTGAAGCTTTCTTT. It specifies CASSQEGEGTLVNTEAFF.

V is TRBV2 and J is TRBJ1-6; TRBD1 matches 8 bases. This CDR3 spans 14 amino acids. From germline, CDR1 is SNHLY and CDR2 FYNNEI. V shed 0 bases and J 17 bases; nucleotides not matched to a gene: 9. The CDR3 loop is CASSEASPGTGIHF. DNA for the CDR3: TGTGCCAGCAGTGAAGCGAGTCCCGGGACAGGCATCCACTTT.

This clonotype was detected ten times or more. The chain has TRBV19 and TRBJ1-5, with TRBD1 as a possible D gene (6 bases). Germline assignment: CDR1 LNHDA and CDR2 SQIVND (reference sequence). Between the trimmed V and J ends, which lost 4 bases and 4 bases, there was a span of 11 bases. The CDR3 has 14 amino acids. The CDR3 spells CASSRDRLNQPQHF. The CDR3, as DNA: TGTGCCAGTAGTAGAGACAGGTTGAATCAGCCCCAGCATTTT.

This clonotype was seen ten or more times. J is TRBJ2-7 and V is TRBV2; TRBD1 aligns across 7 bases. CDR1 is SNHLY, CDR2 FYNNEI, per germline. The CDR3 sequence is 13 residues long. With V trimmed by 6 bases and J by 6 bases, 8 bases remained unmatched. CDR3 DNA sequence: TGTGCCAGCAGCCTCGACAGGGAAGGCGAGCAGTACTTC. Protein sequence: CASSLDREGEQYF.